The sequence of this T cell receptor beta chain was determined in a study of human thymus T cells. Study results and caveats: Biased V and J segment usage appeared in thymus and peripheral blood. Related reports documented highly overlapping thymic repertoires among unrelated individuals.

Resections removed during corrective heart surgery provided the thymus tissue used. All donors were healthy Finnish infants who were undergoing corrective surgery to treat congenital heart defects. This CDR3 comprises 18 residues. Germline CDR1 reads SNHLY; CDR2 reads FYNNEI. Unmatched junction bases numbered 3, after V lost 4 bases and J lost 0 bases. Of note for this clone: Its antigen is unknown.

The table came from immunoSEQ multiplex PCR; TCRdb's copy has only in-frame clones and leaves some out. The data show 60,000 to 75,000 clones, roughly 96% seen once. The source of this sequence is a girl less than two years old with a congenital heart defect but otherwise immunologically healthy. V gene TRBV2 combines with J gene TRBJ2-6, with TRBD2 matching 13 bases. The sequencing input was thymus tissue. In DNA form, the CDR3 reads TGTGCCAGCAGTGGACTAGCGGGAGGCTTCTCTGGGGCCAACGTCCTGACTTTC. Encoded protein: CASSGLAGGFSGANVLTF.